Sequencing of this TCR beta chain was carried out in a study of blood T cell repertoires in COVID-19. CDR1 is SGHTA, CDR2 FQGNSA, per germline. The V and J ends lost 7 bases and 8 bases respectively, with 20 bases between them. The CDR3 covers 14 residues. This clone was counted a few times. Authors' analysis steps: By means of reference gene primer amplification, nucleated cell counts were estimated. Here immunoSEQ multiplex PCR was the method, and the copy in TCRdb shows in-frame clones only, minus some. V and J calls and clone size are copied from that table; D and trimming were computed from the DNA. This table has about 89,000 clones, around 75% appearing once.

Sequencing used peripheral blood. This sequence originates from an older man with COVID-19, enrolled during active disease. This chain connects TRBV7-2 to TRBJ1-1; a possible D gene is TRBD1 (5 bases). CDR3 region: CASMNLGGRGEAFF. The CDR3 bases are TGTGCCAGCATGAACCTCGGAGGGAGGGGAGAAGCTTTCTTT.